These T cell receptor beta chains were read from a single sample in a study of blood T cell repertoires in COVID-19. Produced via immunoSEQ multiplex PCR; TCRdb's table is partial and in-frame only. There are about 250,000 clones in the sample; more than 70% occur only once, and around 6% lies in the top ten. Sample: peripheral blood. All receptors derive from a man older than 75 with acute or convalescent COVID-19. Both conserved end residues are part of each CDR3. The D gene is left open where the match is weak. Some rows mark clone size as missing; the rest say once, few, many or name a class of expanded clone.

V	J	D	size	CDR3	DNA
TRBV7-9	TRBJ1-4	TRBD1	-	CASSTTGGAGEKLFF	TGTGCCAGCAGCACTACAGGGGGCGCAGGAGAAAAACTGTTTTTT
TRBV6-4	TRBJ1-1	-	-	CASSGDWGVGEAFF	TGTGCCAGCAGTGGGGACTGGGGAGTAGGCGAAGCTTTCTTT
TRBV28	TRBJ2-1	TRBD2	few	CASSLWASGSGGSYNEQFF	TGTGCCAGCAGTTTATGGGCTAGCGGGAGTGGGGGCTCCTACAATGAGCAGTTCTTC
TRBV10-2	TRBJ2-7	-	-	CASSSGYEQYF	TGCGCCAGCAGTAGCGGCTACGAGCAGTACTTC
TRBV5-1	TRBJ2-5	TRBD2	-	CASSLTSGGAQETQYF	TGCGCCAGCAGCTTGACTAGCGGGGGGGCCCAAGAGACCCAGTACTTC
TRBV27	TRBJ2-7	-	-	CASSLSFRPYEQYF	TGTGCCAGCAGTTTATCGTTCAGGCCCTACGAGCAGTACTTC
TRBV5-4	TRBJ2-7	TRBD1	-	CASSWGQGAYEQYF	TGTGCCAGCAGCTGGGGACAGGGGGCCTACGAGCAGTACTTC
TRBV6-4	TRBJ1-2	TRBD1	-	CASSDQGATGYTF	TGTGCCAGCAGTGACCAGGGGGCCACGGGCTACACCTTC
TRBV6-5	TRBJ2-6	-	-	CASRLPGAGANVLTF	TGTGCCAGCAGACTACCGGGGGCTGGGGCCAACGTCCTGACTTTC
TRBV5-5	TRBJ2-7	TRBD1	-	CASSFLSGQGGEQYF	TGTGCCAGCAGTTTTCTATCGGGACAGGGCGGCGAGCAGTACTTC
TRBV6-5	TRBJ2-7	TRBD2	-	CASKIRGSNDEQYF	TGTGCCAGCAAAATCCGCGGGAGCAACGACGAGCAGTACTTC
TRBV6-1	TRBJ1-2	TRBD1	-	CASSDPGTGGLTYGYTF	TGTGCCAGCAGTGATCCCGGGACAGGGGGCTTGACCTATGGCTACACCTTC
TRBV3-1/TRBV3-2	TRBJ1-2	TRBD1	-	CASSQPAQGGGYTF	TGTGCCAGCAGCCAACCGGCGCAGGGGGGTGGCTACACCTTC
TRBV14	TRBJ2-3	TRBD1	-	CASSRRTGVTDTQYF	TGTGCCAGCAGCCGGAGGACAGGGGTCACAGATACGCAGTATTTT
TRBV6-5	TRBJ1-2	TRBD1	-	CASSSRDRSYGYTF	TGTGCCAGCAGTTCCAGGGACAGGAGCTATGGCTACACCTTC
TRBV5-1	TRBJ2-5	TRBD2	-	CASSLFSMRGTQETQYF	TGCGCCAGCAGCTTATTTTCGATGCGGGGGACTCAAGAGACCCAGTACTTC
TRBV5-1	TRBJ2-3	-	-	CASSPNTNRRTDTQYF	TGCGCCAGCAGCCCAAATACTAACCGCAGAACAGATACGCAGTATTTT
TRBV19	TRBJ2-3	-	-	CASAGGPILTDTQYF	TGTGCCAGTGCAGGAGGGCCAATCCTCACCGATACGCAGTATTTT
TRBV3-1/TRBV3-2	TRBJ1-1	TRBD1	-	CASSFDRGNTEAFF	TGTGCCAGCAGTTTCGACAGGGGGAACACTGAAGCTTTCTTT
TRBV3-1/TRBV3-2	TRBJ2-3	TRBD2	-	CASSRLLAGGTDTQYF	TGTGCCAGCAGCCGGTTACTAGCGGGAGGGACAGATACGCAGTATTTT
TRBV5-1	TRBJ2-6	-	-	CASSMRSGANVLTF	TGCGCCAGCAGCATGCGCTCTGGGGCCAACGTCCTGACTTTC
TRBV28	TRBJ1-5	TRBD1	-	CASDRADQPQHF	TGTGCCAGCGACAGGGCCGATCAGCCCCAGCATTTT